Listed here are 10 T cell receptor beta chains from one sample, sequenced in a study of cytomegalovirus exposure and HLA in healthy donors. The study ran its PCR with 60 Vbeta and 13 Jbeta primers. The table came from immunoSEQ multiplex PCR; TCRdb's copy has only in-frame clones and leaves some out. The top ten clones hold roughly 10% of a sample with roughly 130,000 clones, roughly four fifths of them seen once. Source material: PBMCs. All receptors come from a male donor in good health and CMV-seropositive.

V usage is TRBV28 and J usage is TRBJ2-7; 9 nucleotides agree with TRBD1. Trimming cost V 4 bases and J 0 bases; bases outside gene matches: 4. CDR1 is MDHEN, CDR2 SYDVKM, per germline. The CDR3 has 15 residues. The chain's CDR3 is CASSSTGGHSYEQYF. DNA of the CDR3: TGTGCCAGCAGTTCTACAGGGGGCCACTCCTACGAGCAGTACTTC.

The chain combines TRBV4-2 with TRBJ1-5; D gene unclear. Germline V gene lookup returns CDR1 LGHNA and CDR2 YNFKEQ. The CDR3 has 17 amino acids. V dropped 1 base and J dropped 0 bases, with 13 bases sitting between them. The CDR3 loop reads CASSQVSFRNSNQPQHF. The CDR3 region has the DNA TGTGCCAGCAGCCAAGTAAGTTTCAGAAATAGCAATCAGCCCCAGCATTTT.

The chain is built from TRBV7-9 and TRBJ2-3, with 9 bases that match TRBD2. Unmatched junction bases numbered 9, after V lost 2 bases and J lost 0 bases. The CDR3 consists of 18 residues. CDR1 is SEHNR, CDR2 FQNEAQ, per germline (reference sequence). CDR3 region: CASSLPSGASTSTDTQYF. Here the CDR3 DNA reads TGTGCCAGCAGCTTACCTAGCGGGGCGTCTACTAGCACAGATACGCAGTATTTT.

V gene TRBV6-4 combines with J gene TRBJ2-7; D is perhaps TRBD1 (6 bases). Germline assignment: CDR1 MRHNA and CDR2 SNTAGT. V was cut by 2 bases and J by 1 base, with 12 bases left in between. The CDR3 loop spans 15 amino acids. For the CDR3, the DNA is TGTGCCAGCAGTGACGCAGGGGTCCAATCCTACGAGCAGTACTTC. This translates into CASSDAGVQSYEQYF.

The chain is built from TRBV27 and TRBJ1-1, with D unresolved. The CDR3 is made up of 12 amino acids. Germline CDR1 and CDR2: MNHEY and SMNVEV (reference sequence). Trimming left V 4 bases short and J 6 bases short, with 9 bases between. The CDR3 here is CASSSLDSEAFF. The CDR3 nucleotides are TGTGCCAGCAGTTCCCTCGACTCTGAAGCTTTCTTT.

This chain links TRBV29-1 with TRBJ1-1; no firm D call. The V gene's germline CDR1 is SQVTM and CDR2 ANQGSEA. Trimming removed 3 bases from V and 3 bases from J, with 8 bases in between. This CDR3 contains 12 residues. The CDR3 bases are TGCAGCGTTGATAAAGCGGACACTGAAGCTTTCTTT. It encodes CSVDKADTEAFF.

The V gene is TRBV2, the J gene TRBJ1-5; 8 nucleotides align to TRBD1. In germline, CDR1 is SNHLY, CDR2 FYNNEI. This CDR3 is 15 amino acids long. Germline trimming cut 3 bases from V and 3 bases from J; bases unmatched to any gene: 4. In DNA, the CDR3 is TGTGCCAGCAGTGACGTGACAGGGGTCAATCAGCCCCAGCATTTT. This sequence encodes CASSDVTGVNQPQHF. Full variable domain (outside the CDR3, taken from reference TRBV2 and TRBJ1-5): EPEVTQTPSHQVTQMGQEVILRCVPISNHLYFYWYRQILGQKVEFLVSFYNNEISEKSEIFDDQFSVERPDGSNFTLKIRSTKLEDSAMYFCASSDVTGVNQPQHFGDGTRLSIL.

The rearrangement uses TRBV19 and TRBJ1-5, with TRBD1 as a possible D gene (6 bases). The CDR3 runs 13 residues. The germline V gene encodes CDR1 LNHDA and CDR2 SQIVND (reference sequence). The V and J ends lost 6 bases and 7 bases respectively, with 13 bases between them. DNA for the CDR3: TGTGCCAGTAGGGAGGGGGGGGTACAGCCCCAGCATTTT. This sequence encodes CASREGGVQPQHF. The variable domain in full, completed from reference TRBV19 and TRBJ1-5, reads DGGITQSPKYLFRKEGQNVTLSCEQNLNHDAMYWYRQDPGQGLRLIYYSQIVNDFQKGDIAEGYSVSREKKESFPLTVTSAQKNPTAFYLCASREGGVQPQHFGDGTRLSIL.

The rearrangement uses TRBV18 and TRBJ1-6, with 10 bases aligning to TRBD1. The V segment lost 2 bases and the J segment 8 bases; nucleotides outside the gene matches: 0. Germline assignment: CDR1 KGHSH and CDR2 LQKENI. This CDR3 contains 14 residues. The chain's CDR3 is CASSPGTGDSPLHF. CDR3 sequence (DNA): TGTGCCAGCTCACCAGGGACAGGGGATTCACCCCTCCACTTT.

Only a few counts were recorded for this clone. The chain joins TRBV9 to TRBJ2-7, with D perhaps TRBD1 (5 bases). The CDR3 is 15 amino acids. V shed 0 bases and J shed 1 base, with 11 bases lying between them. CDR1 SGDLS and CDR2 YYNGEE come from the germline V gene. The CDR3 reads CASSVAGQGSYEQYF. The CDR3 region has the DNA TGTGCCAGCAGCGTAGCAGGGCAAGGGTCCTACGAGCAGTACTTC.